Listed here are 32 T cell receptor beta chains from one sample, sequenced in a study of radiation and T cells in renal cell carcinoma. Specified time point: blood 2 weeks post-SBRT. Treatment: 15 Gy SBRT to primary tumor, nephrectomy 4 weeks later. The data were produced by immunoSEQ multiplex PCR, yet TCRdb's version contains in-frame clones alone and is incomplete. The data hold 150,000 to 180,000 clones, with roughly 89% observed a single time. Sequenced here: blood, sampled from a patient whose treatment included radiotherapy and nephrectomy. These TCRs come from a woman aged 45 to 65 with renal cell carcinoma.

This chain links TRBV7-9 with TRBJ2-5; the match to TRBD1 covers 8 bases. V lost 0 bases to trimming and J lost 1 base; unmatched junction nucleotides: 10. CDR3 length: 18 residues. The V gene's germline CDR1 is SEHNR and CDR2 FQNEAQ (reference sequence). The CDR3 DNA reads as TGTGCCAGCAGCTTAGCCCCGCTTGGGACAGGTTCCCAAGAGACCCAGTACTTC. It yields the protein CASSLAPLGTGSQETQYF.

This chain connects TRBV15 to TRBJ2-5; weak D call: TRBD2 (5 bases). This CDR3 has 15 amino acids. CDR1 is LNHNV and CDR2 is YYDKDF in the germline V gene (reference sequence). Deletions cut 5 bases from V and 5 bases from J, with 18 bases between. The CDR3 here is CATSQLQSGRETQYF. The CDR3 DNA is TGTGCCACCAGCCAACTGCAGAGCGGCCGGGAGACCCAGTACTTC.

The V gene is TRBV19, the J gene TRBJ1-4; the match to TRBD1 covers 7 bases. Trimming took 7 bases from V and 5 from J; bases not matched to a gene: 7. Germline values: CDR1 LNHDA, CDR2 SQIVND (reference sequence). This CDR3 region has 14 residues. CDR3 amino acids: CASTGTAYNEKLFF. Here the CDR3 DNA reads TGTGCCAGTACTGGGACAGCGTACAATGAAAAACTGTTTTTT.

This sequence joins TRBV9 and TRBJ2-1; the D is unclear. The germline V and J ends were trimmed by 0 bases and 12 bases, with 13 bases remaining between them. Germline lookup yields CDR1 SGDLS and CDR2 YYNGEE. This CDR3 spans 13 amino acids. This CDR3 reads CASSVDPVGRQFF. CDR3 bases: TGTGCCAGCAGCGTAGATCCCGTGGGTCGGCAGTTCTTC.

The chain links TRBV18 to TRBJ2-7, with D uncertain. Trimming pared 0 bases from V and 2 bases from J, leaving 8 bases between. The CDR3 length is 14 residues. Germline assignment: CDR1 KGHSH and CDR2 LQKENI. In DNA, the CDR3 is TGTGCCAGCTCACCACCCTCTAAGACCTACGAGCAGTACTTC. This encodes CASSPPSKTYEQYF.

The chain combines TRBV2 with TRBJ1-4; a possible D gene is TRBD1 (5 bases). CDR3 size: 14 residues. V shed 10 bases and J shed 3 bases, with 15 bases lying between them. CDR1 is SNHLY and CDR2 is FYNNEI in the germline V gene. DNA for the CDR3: TGTGCCACCCGAATGGGGGGGGCTAATGAAAAACTGTTTTTT. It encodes CATRMGGANEKLFF.

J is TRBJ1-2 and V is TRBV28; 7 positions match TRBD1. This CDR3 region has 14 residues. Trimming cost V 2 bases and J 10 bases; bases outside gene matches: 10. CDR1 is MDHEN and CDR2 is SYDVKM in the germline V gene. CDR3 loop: CASSLAPDRFDYTF. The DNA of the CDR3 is TGTGCCAGCAGTTTAGCTCCGGACAGGTTCGACTACACCTTC.

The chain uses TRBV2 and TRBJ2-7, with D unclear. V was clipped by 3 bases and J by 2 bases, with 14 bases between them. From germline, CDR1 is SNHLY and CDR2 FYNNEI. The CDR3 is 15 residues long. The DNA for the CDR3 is TGTGCCAGCAGTGAGCGAGACACAAATACCTACGAGCAGTACTTC. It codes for CASSERDTNTYEQYF.

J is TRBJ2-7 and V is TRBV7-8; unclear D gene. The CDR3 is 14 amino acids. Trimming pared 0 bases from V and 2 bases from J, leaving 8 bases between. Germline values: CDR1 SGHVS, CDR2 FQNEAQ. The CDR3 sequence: CASSLALATYEQYF. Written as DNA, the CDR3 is TGTGCCAGCAGCTTAGCGTTGGCGACCTACGAGCAGTACTTC.

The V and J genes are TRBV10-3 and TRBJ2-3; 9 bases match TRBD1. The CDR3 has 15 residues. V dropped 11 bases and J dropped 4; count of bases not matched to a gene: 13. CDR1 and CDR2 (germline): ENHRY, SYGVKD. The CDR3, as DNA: TGTGCCTCGGGGACAACAGGGGGCATCCCAGATACGCAGTATTTT. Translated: CASGTTGGIPDTQYF.

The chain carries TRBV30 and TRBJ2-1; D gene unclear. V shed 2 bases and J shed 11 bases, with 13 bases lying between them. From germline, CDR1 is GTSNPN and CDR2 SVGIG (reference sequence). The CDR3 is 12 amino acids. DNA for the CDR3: TGTGCCTGGAGTCCTACTACTATGCAGCAGTTCTTC. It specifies CAWSPTTMQQFF.

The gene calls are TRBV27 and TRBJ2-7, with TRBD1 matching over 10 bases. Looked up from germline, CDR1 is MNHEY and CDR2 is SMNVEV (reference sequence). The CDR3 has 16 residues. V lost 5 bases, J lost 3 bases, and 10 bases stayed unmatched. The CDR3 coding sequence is TGTGCCAGCAGTGGATGGGGACAGGGGTTCAACTACGAGCAGTACTTC. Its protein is CASSGWGQGFNYEQYF.

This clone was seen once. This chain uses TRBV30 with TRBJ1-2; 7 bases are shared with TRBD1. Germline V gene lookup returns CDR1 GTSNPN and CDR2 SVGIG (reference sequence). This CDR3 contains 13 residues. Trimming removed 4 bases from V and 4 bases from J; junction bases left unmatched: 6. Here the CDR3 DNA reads TGTGCCTGGAATCGGGACAGCTTCTATGGCTACACCTTC. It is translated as CAWNRDSFYGYTF. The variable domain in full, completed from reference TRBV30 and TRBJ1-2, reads SQTIHQWPATLVQPVGSPLSLECTVEGTSNPNLYWYRQAAGRGLQLLFYSVGIGQISSEVPQNLSASRPQDRQFILSSKKLLLSDSGFYLCAWNRDSFYGYTFGSGTRLTVV.

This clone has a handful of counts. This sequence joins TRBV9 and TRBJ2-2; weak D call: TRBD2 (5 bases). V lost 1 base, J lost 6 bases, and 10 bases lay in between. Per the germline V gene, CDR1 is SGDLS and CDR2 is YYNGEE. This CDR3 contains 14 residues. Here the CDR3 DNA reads TGTGCCAGCAGCGTACAATCGGGGTCCGGGGAGCTGTTTTTT. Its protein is CASSVQSGSGELFF. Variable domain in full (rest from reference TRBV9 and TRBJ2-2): DSGVTQTPKHLITATGQRVTLRCSPRSGDLSVYWYQQSLDQGLQFLIQYYNGEERAKGNILERFSAQQFPDLHSELNLSSLELGDSALYFCASSVQSGSGELFFGEGSRLTVL.

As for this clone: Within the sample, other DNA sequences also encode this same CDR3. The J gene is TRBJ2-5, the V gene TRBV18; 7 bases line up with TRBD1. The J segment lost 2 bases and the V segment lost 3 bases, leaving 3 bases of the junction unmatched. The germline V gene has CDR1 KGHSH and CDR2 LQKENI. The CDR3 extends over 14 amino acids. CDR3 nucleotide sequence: TGTGCCAGCTCACCGACAGGGAATCAAGAGACCCAGTACTTC. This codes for CASSPTGNQETQYF.

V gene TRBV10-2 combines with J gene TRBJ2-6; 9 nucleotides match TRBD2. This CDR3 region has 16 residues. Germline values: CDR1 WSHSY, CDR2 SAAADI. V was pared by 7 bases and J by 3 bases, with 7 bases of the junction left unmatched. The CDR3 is CASKASGGYGANVLTF. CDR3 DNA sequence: TGCGCCAGCAAAGCCAGCGGGGGGTATGGGGCCAACGTCCTGACTTTC.

Here the CDR3 DNA reads TGTGCCAGCAGTGAAGTCCTTCTAGCGGGGGGCGAAGATACGCAGTATTTT. Translation: CASSEVLLAGGEDTQYF. V and J are TRBV2 and TRBJ2-3; 11 nucleotides align to TRBD2. Germline CDR1 SNHLY, CDR2 FYNNEI. The trim removed 1 base at V and 5 bases at J, leaving 8 bases unmatched. The CDR3 length is 17 residues.

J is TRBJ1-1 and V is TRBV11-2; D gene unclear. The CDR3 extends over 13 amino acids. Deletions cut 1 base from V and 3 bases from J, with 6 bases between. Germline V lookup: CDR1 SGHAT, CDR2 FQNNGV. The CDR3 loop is CASSLGPDTEAFF. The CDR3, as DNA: TGTGCCAGCAGCTTAGGCCCCGACACTGAAGCTTTCTTT.

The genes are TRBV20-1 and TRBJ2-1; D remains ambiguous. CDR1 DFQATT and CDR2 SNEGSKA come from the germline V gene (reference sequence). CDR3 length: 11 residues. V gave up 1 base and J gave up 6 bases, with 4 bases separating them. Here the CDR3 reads CSARAINEQFF. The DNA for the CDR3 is TGCAGTGCTAGAGCGATCAATGAGCAGTTCTTC.

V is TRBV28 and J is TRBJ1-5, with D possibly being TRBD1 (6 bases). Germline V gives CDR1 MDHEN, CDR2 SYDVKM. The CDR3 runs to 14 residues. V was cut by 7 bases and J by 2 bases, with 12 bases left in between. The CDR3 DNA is TGTGCCAGCACTGTGACAGGTGGCAATCAGCCCCAGCATTTT. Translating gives CASTVTGGNQPQHF.

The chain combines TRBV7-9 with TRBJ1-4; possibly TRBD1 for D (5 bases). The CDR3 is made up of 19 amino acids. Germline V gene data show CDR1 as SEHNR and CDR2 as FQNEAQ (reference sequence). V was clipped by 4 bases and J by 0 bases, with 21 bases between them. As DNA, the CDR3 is TGTGCCAGCAGCTCTAGGGCGCTCAGGGTGGGAGCAACTAATGAAAAACTGTTTTTT. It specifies CASSSRALRVGATNEKLFF.

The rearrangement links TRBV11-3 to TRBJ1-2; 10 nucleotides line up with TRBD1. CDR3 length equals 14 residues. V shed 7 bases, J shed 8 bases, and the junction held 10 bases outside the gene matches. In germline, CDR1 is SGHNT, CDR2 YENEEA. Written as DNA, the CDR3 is TGTGCCAGCACCCCCTCCGGGACAGGGGACGGCTACACCTTC. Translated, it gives CASTPSGTGDGYTF.

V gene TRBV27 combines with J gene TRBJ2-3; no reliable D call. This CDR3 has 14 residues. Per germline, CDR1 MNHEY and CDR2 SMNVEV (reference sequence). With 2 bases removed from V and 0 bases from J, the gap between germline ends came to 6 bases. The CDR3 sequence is CASSLGLSTDTQYF. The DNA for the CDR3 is TGTGCCAGCAGTTTAGGGCTCAGCACAGATACGCAGTATTTT.

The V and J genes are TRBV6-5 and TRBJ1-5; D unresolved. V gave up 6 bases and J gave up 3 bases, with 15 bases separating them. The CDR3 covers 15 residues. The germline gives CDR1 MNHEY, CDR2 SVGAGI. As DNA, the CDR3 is TGTGCCAGCAGGCCGGGCCGGCGGATCAATCAGCCCCAGCATTTT. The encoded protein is CASRPGRRINQPQHF.

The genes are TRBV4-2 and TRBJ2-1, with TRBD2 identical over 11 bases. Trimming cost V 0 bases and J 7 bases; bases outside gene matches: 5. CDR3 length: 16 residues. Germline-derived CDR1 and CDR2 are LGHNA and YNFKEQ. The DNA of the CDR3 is TGTGCCAGCAGCCAAGATAGCGGGGGGGTAAGGAATGAGCAGTTCTTC. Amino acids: CASSQDSGGVRNEQFF.

The CDR3: CASSYSGSTLNTEAFF. In nucleotides, the CDR3 is TGTGCCAGCAGTTACTCCGGCAGTACCCTGAACACTGAAGCTTTCTTT. This chain joins TRBV6-6 and TRBJ1-1, with D uncertain. V lost 0 bases, J lost 0 bases, and 11 bases lay in between. This CDR3 region has 16 residues. The V gene's germline CDR1 is MNHNY and CDR2 SVGAGI (reference sequence).

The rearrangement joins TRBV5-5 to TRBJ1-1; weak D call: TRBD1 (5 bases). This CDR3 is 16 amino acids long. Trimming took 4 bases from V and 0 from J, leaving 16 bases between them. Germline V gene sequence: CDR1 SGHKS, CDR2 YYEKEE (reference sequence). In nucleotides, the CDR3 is TGTGCCAGCAGCAGCAATTTCAGGGATATGAACACTGAAGCTTTCTTT. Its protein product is CASSSNFRDMNTEAFF.

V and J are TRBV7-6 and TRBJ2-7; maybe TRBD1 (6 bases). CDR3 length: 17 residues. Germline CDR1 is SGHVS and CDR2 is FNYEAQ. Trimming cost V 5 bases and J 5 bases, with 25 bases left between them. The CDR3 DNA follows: TGTGCCAGCAGCCCTGTTCACAGGGCTCCGAAGTCCGACGAGCAGTACTTC. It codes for CASSPVHRAPKSDEQYF.

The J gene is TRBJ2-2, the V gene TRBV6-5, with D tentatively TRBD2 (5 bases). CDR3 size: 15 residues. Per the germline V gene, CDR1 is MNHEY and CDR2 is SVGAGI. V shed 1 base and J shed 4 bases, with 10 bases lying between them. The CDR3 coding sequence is TGTGCCAGCAGTTACTTGGGTGAGGGCACCGGGGAGCTGTTTTTT. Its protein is CASSYLGEGTGELFF.

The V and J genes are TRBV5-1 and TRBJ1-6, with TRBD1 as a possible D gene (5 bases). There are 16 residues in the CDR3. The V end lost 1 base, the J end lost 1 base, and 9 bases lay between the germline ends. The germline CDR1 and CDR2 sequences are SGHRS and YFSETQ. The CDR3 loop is CASSLWGRSYNSPLHF. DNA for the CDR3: TGCGCCAGCAGCTTGTGGGGGAGGTCCTATAATTCACCCCTCCACTTT.

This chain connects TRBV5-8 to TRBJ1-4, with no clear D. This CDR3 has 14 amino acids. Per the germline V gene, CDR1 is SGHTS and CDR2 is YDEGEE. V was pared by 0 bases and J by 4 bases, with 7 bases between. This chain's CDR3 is CASSLGDSNEKLFF. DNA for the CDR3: TGTGCCAGCAGCTTGGGGGATAGTAATGAAAAACTGTTTTTT.

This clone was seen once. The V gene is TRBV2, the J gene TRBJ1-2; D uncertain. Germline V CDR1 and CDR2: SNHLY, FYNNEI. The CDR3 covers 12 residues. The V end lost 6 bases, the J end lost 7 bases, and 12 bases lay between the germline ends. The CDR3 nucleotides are TGTGCCAGCAGCTCCCAAAGTCTTGGCTACACCTTC. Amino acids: CASSSQSLGYTF.